Presented here are 23 T cell receptor beta chains from one specimen sequenced in a study of blood T cell repertoires in COVID-19. This table comes from immunoSEQ multiplex PCR, and its TCRdb copy is limited to in-frame clones, with some not included. The table has a few hundred thousand clones, about 80% seen once. Material for sequencing was PBMCs or T cells enriched from blood (not recorded which). Receptors were obtained from a man in his forties or fifties who had recovered from COVID-19.

V usage is TRBV4-3 and J usage is TRBJ2-1, with D hard to call. Germline V gene lookup returns CDR1 LGHNA and CDR2 YSLEER. This CDR3 has 12 residues. Trimming shortened V by 0 bases and J by 10 bases, and 7 bases separated the two germline ends. The CDR3 loop reads CASSQDRREQFF. The CDR3, as DNA: TGCGCCAGCAGCCAAGATCGCAGGGAGCAGTTCTTC.

J is TRBJ1-1 and V is TRBV2, with no clear D. The CDR3 covers 15 residues. V was pared by 10 bases and J by 0 bases, with 18 bases between. Per the germline V gene, CDR1 is SNHLY and CDR2 is FYNNEI. CDR3 DNA sequence: TGTGCCACCCCCTTGACGGAGGGAATGAACACTGAAGCTTTCTTT. It yields the protein CATPLTEGMNTEAFF.

This clone has only one observation. The gene calls are TRBV5-1 and TRBJ2-1, with D perhaps TRBD1 (6 bases). This CDR3 region has 14 residues. V was trimmed by 6 bases and J by 8 bases, leaving 18 bases between them. Germline CDR1 and CDR2: SGHRS and YFSETQ. The chain's CDR3 is CASKDSLSGDEQFF. The CDR3 bases are TGCGCCAGCAAGGATTCCCTATCAGGGGATGAGCAGTTCTTC.

This clone was detected once. CDR3 nucleotides: TGTGCCAGCAGCCCCGGACAGGGTCTTGAAGCTTTCTTT. This sequence encodes CASSPGQGLEAFF. The rearrangement uses TRBV11-3 and TRBJ1-1, with 8 bases that match TRBD1. Germline V gene lookup returns CDR1 SGHNT and CDR2 YENEEA. V was clipped by 5 bases and J by 7 bases; unmatched bases: 6. There are 13 residues in the CDR3.

The table lists this clone with a few counts. The chain carries TRBV19 and TRBJ1-5; no clear D. The CDR3 is made up of 13 amino acids. CDR1 LNHDA and CDR2 SQIVND come from the germline V gene (reference sequence). V lost 0 bases and J 7 bases, leaving 7 bases between the germline ends. CDR3 in amino acids: CASSIEPGQPQHF. CDR3 nucleotide sequence: TGTGCCAGTAGTATAGAGCCGGGACAGCCCCAGCATTTT.

The chain has TRBV5-1 and TRBJ2-7; possibly TRBD1 for D (5 bases). Per germline, CDR1 SGHRS and CDR2 YFSETQ. This CDR3 comprises 15 residues. V dropped 5 bases and J dropped 2 bases, with 17 bases sitting between them. In DNA, the CDR3 is TGCGCCAGCAGTCGATCACCACAGGAAACCTACGAGCAGTACTTC. Protein product: CASSRSPQETYEQYF.

For the CDR3, the DNA is TGCGCCAGCAGCTTGCAGACAGGGGGCACCTACAATGAGCAGTTCTTC. It is translated as CASSLQTGGTYNEQFF. The V and J genes are TRBV5-1 and TRBJ2-1, with 10 bases matching TRBD1. The CDR3 is made up of 16 amino acids. With V trimmed by 1 base and J by 2 bases, 3 bases remained unmatched. CDR1 and CDR2 (germline): SGHRS, YFSETQ.

The V gene is TRBV29-1, the J gene TRBJ1-2; tentatively, D is TRBD1 (5 bases). The germline V and J ends were trimmed by 3 bases and 4 bases, with 6 bases remaining between them. The CDR3 runs to 11 residues. CDR1 is SQVTM, CDR2 ANQGSEA, per germline. Here the CDR3 reads CSVETAYGYTF. The CDR3 DNA reads TGCAGCGTTGAGACAGCCTATGGCTACACCTTC.

This clone was found a few times. J is TRBJ2-7 and V is TRBV6-5; D gene uncertain. The CDR3 is made up of 13 amino acids. In germline, CDR1 is MNHEY, CDR2 SVGAGI. Trimming left V 2 bases short and J 6 bases short, with 11 bases between. The CDR3, as DNA: TGTGCCAGCAGTTACGACCCCGGCGGCGAGCAGTACTTC. Protein product: CASSYDPGGEQYF.

The V call is TRBV24-1, the J call TRBJ2-4; perhaps TRBD1 as D (5 bases). Germline CDR1 and CDR2: KGHDR and SFDVKD. The length of the CDR3 is 16 residues. Trimming left V 2 bases short and J 0 bases short, with 10 bases between. CDR3 DNA sequence: TGTGCCACCAGTGATTCCAGGGTCGGAGCCAAAAACATTCAGTACTTC. Translating gives CATSDSRVGAKNIQYF.

V is TRBV7-8 and J is TRBJ2-3; D is perhaps TRBD1 (6 bases). The CDR3 covers 19 residues. Trimming left V 1 base short and J 9 bases short, with 29 bases between. CDR1 is SGHVS and CDR2 is FQNEAQ in the germline V gene. CDR3 amino acids: CASSLVGRGRGPHPQTQYF. CDR3 nucleotide sequence: TGTGCCAGCAGCTTAGTCGGCAGGGGCCGAGGGCCCCACCCTCAAACGCAGTATTTT.

J is TRBJ2-7 and V is TRBV27, with 7 bases that match TRBD2. V was clipped by 5 bases and J by 1 base; unmatched bases: 17. The germline CDR1 and CDR2 sequences are MNHEY and SMNVEV (reference sequence). This CDR3 has 18 amino acids. CDR3 nucleotides: TGTGCCAGCAGTCCCTCGGGGGGAGCGTCAGACCTGTCCTACGAGCAGTACTTC. This translates into CASSPSGGASDLSYEQYF.

The J gene is TRBJ2-2, the V gene TRBV28, with D maybe TRBD1 (5 bases). From germline, CDR1 is MDHEN and CDR2 SYDVKM. This CDR3 comprises 15 residues. The V gene lost 3 bases and the J gene lost 4 bases, with 12 bases spanning the gap. The CDR3 sequence: CASSFQGTRTGELFF. The CDR3 DNA is TGTGCCAGCAGTTTCCAGGGAACTCGCACCGGGGAGCTGTTTTTT.

This sequence joins TRBV6-5 and TRBJ1-4; D is undetermined. The CDR3 is made up of 12 amino acids. CDR1 and CDR2 (germline): MNHEY, SVGAGI. V was pared by 8 bases and J by 10 bases, with 14 bases between. CDR3 sequence: CASGLEGGKLFF. DNA for the CDR3: TGTGCCAGCGGTCTGGAGGGAGGAAAACTGTTTTTT.

The chain is built from TRBV30 and TRBJ1-6; D perhaps matches TRBD1 (6 bases). Trimming cost V 3 bases and J 5 bases, with 8 bases left between them. The CDR3 runs to 13 residues. Per germline, CDR1 GTSNPN and CDR2 SVGIG (reference sequence). CDR3 sequence (DNA): TGTGCCTGGAGCGGGGACAATAATTCACCCCTCCACTTT. Its translation is CAWSGDNNSPLHF.

V and J are TRBV18 and TRBJ2-3; TRBD2 might be the D (6 bases). The germline V and J ends were trimmed by 2 bases and 1 base, with 13 bases remaining between them. Looked up from germline, CDR1 is KGHSH and CDR2 is LQKENI. The CDR3 length is 16 residues. The CDR3 nucleotides are TGTGCCAGCTCACCAGAACTAGCTGGCGGCACAGATACGCAGTATTTT. It is translated as CASSPELAGGTDTQYF. The full variable domain, in which reference TRBV18 and TRBJ2-3 provide the parts outside the CDR3, is NAGVMQNPRHLVRRRGQEARLRCSPMKGHSHVYWYRQLPEEGLKFMVYLQKENIIDESGMPKERFSAEFPKEGPSILRIQQVVRGDSAAYFCASSPELAGGTDTQYFGPGTRLTVL.

This clone showed up just once. This chain's CDR3 is CASSLNRVGVEQFF. In DNA form, the CDR3 reads TGTGCCAGCAGTTTAAACCGCGTCGGGGTTGAGCAGTTCTTC. This sequence joins TRBV28 and TRBJ2-1; possible D gene TRBD2, 5 bases. CDR3 length: 14 amino acids. Germline V gene data show CDR1 as MDHEN and CDR2 as SYDVKM. V gave up 2 bases and J gave up 9 bases, with 14 bases separating them.

The chain joins TRBV6-1 to TRBJ2-7; the match to TRBD2 covers 11 bases. Germline CDR1 reads MNHNS; CDR2 reads SASEGT. The CDR3 totals 14 residues. The J segment lost 9 bases and the V segment lost 1 base, leaving 5 bases of the junction unmatched. The CDR3 DNA reads as TGTGCCAGCAGTGAAGATAGGACTAGCGGGCCGCAGTACTTC. Its protein is CASSEDRTSGPQYF.

This sequence joins TRBV4-3 and TRBJ1-2, with no clear D. The CDR3 is made up of 12 amino acids. With 8 bases removed from V and 2 bases from J, the gap between germline ends came to 9 bases. Germline-derived CDR1 and CDR2 are LGHNA and YSLEER. CDR3 coding DNA: TGCGCCAGCCGCGACACAAACTATGGCTACACCTTC. Its translation is CASRDTNYGYTF.

This chain links TRBV7-8 with TRBJ1-4; D is perhaps TRBD1 (6 bases). The germline V and J ends were trimmed by 5 bases and 0 bases, with 10 bases remaining between them. CDR3 length equals 15 residues. The germline V gene has CDR1 SGHVS and CDR2 FQNEAQ. The CDR3 spells CASSMYRATNEKLFF. As DNA, the CDR3 is TGTGCCAGCAGCATGTACAGGGCAACTAATGAAAAACTGTTTTTT.

J is TRBJ1-6 and V is TRBV6-5; no firm D call. V dropped 6 bases and J dropped 10 bases, with 13 bases sitting between them. This CDR3 region has 13 residues. Germline V lookup: CDR1 MNHEY, CDR2 SVGAGI. CDR3 sequence: CASRKVLNSPLHF. As DNA, the CDR3 is TGTGCCAGCAGAAAGGTACTAAACTCACCCCTCCACTTT.

The V call is TRBV28, the J call TRBJ2-5; 7 bases are shared with TRBD1. V lost 5 bases, J lost 7 bases, and 16 bases stayed unmatched. This CDR3 contains 16 residues. Germline V gene lookup returns CDR1 MDHEN and CDR2 SYDVKM. The CDR3 region has the DNA TGTGCCAGCAGTCCACCCGGACAGGAAAGGCGCCGGACCCAGTACTTC. Its protein product is CASSPPGQERRRTQYF.

The chain has TRBV2 and TRBJ1-1, with D possibly TRBD1 on 6 matching bases. Germline loops: CDR1 SNHLY, CDR2 FYNNEI. This CDR3 is built from 15 residues. V was pared by 6 bases and J by 4 bases, with 18 bases between. The DNA for the CDR3 is TGTGCCAGCAGCAGTGGGTGGGGAGGGGGCACTGAAGCTTTCTTT. Translation gives CASSSGWGGGTEAFF.